These 21 T cell receptor beta chains were all obtained from the same sample, sequenced in a study of blood T cell repertoires in COVID-19. Profiling relied on immunoSEQ multiplex PCR, and the TCRdb table lists in-frame clones only, not all of them. Of about 340,000 clones listed, approximately 90% were seen once; the top ten hold approximately 3.5%. Material for sequencing was peripheral blood. The receptors here all came from a woman under 30 who had recovered from COVID-19.

This clone was seen a single time. The chain carries TRBV28 and TRBJ2-1; D unclear. V shed 6 bases and J shed 7 bases, with 19 bases lying between them. Germline assignment: CDR1 MDHEN and CDR2 SYDVKM. The CDR3 loop spans 15 amino acids. The CDR3 sequence: CASRTGSTQLNEQFF. The CDR3 coding sequence is TGTGCCAGCAGAACCGGGTCCACCCAATTAAATGAGCAGTTCTTC.

The J gene is TRBJ2-3, the V gene TRBV9; possibly TRBD2 for D (6 bases). The CDR3 runs to 14 residues. Germline assignment: CDR1 SGDLS and CDR2 YYNGEE. V was cut by 5 bases and J by 4 bases, with 14 bases left in between. In nucleotides, the CDR3 is TGTGCCAGCAGATTTCTCAGGGAGGCAGATACGCAGTATTTT. This codes for CASRFLREADTQYF.

The J gene is TRBJ2-2, the V gene TRBV5-5; possible D gene TRBD1, 5 bases. This CDR3 is built from 16 residues. CDR1 SGHKS and CDR2 YYEKEE come from the germline V gene (reference sequence). Trimming cost V 3 bases and J 1 base, with 13 bases left between them. DNA of the CDR3: TGTGCCAGCAGCTCAGAGACAGAGCTGAACACCGGGGAGCTGTTTTTT. Translated: CASSSETELNTGELFF.

The chain links TRBV6-2 or TRBV6-3 to TRBJ2-5; 10 bases align to TRBD1. The V segment lost 3 bases and the J segment 4 bases; nucleotides outside the gene matches: 5. Per the germline V gene, CDR1 is MNHEY and CDR2 is SVGEGT. CDR3 size: 15 residues. The CDR3 region has the DNA TGTGCCAGCAGTTATGGGACAGGGGTTGGAGAGACCCAGTACTTC. It is translated as CASSYGTGVGETQYF.

The chain recombines TRBV3-1 (or the pseudogene TRBV3-2) with TRBJ2-2, with D perhaps matching TRBD2 (6 bases). With 4 bases removed from V and 9 bases from J, the gap between germline ends came to 18 bases. Germline CDR1 LGHDT, CDR2 YNNKEL (reference sequence). This CDR3 has 15 residues. Written as DNA, the CDR3 is TGTGCCAGCAGCCGCGGGACTCCCGGACTCCGGGAGCTGTTTTTT. This encodes CASSRGTPGLRELFF.

The genes are TRBV7-2 and TRBJ2-1, with D unclear. V was trimmed by 4 bases and J by 0 bases, leaving 13 bases between them. CDR1 is SGHTA and CDR2 is FQGNSA in the germline V gene. The CDR3 totals 16 residues. The CDR3 bases are TGTGCCAGCAGCTCCGCACGAGGCGGCTCCTACAATGAGCAGTTCTTC. Protein product: CASSSARGGSYNEQFF.

The V gene is TRBV18, the J gene TRBJ1-5; TRBD1 matches 8 bases. This CDR3 is built from 15 residues. V shed 6 bases, J shed 1 base, and the junction held 5 bases outside the gene matches. Per the germline V gene, CDR1 is KGHSH and CDR2 is LQKENI. Here the CDR3 DNA reads TGTGCCAGCTCCCCGGACAGGGTGAGCAATCAGCCCCAGCATTTT. The encoded protein is CASSPDRVSNQPQHF.

The count of this clone is one. V usage is TRBV18 and J usage is TRBJ1-3, with no clear D. Germline assignment: CDR1 KGHSH and CDR2 LQKENI. Trimming pared 3 bases from V and 5 bases from J, leaving 14 bases between. The CDR3 is 15 residues long. The CDR3 coding sequence is TGTGCCAGCTCACCCGCGGGGTCTTACCGAAACACCATATATTTT. It codes for CASSPAGSYRNTIYF.

The rearrangement uses TRBV5-1 and TRBJ1-1; maybe TRBD1 (6 bases). Germline CDR1 SGHRS, CDR2 YFSETQ. This CDR3 has 15 residues. Trimming stripped 4 bases from V and 4 bases from J, with 17 bases between. The CDR3: CASSVTGQGGTEAFF. The CDR3 DNA follows: TGCGCCAGCAGCGTAACAGGGCAGGGTGGCACTGAAGCTTTCTTT. The full variable domain, completed using reference TRBV5-1 and TRBJ1-1, is KAGVTQTPRYLIKTRGQQVTLSCSPISGHRSVSWYQQTPGQGLQFLFEYFSETQRNKGNFPGRFSGRQFSNSRSEMNVSTLELGDSALYLCASSVTGQGGTEAFFGQGTRLTVV.

The V call is TRBV10-3, the J call TRBJ2-2; 9 bases align to TRBD2. V gave up 4 bases and J gave up 4 bases; unmatched junction bases: 7. Looked up from germline, CDR1 is ENHRY and CDR2 is SYGVKD. CDR3 length: 16 amino acids. CDR3: CAISVDSGRSTGELFF. The CDR3 bases are TGTGCCATCAGTGTGGATAGCGGGAGAAGCACCGGGGAGCTGTTTTTT.

V and J are TRBV7-2 and TRBJ1-3, with 12 bases aligning to TRBD1. Per germline, CDR1 SGHTA and CDR2 FQGNSA. With V trimmed by 2 bases and J by 0 bases, 8 bases remained unmatched. This CDR3 contains 19 residues. The CDR3 DNA reads TGTGCCAGCAGCTTATTCCCCGGGACAGGGGGCAACTCTGGAAACACCATATATTTT. It specifies CASSLFPGTGGNSGNTIYF.

The DNA of the CDR3 is TGTGCCAGCAGCTTCCATGAGACCCAGTACTTC. Encoded protein: CASSFHETQYF. The chain carries TRBV7-6 and TRBJ2-5; no clear D gene. The germline V and J ends were trimmed by 3 bases and 5 bases, with 4 bases remaining between them. The CDR3 runs 11 residues. Germline loops: CDR1 SGHVS, CDR2 FNYEAQ. The full variable domain, its missing parts supplied by reference TRBV7-6 and TRBJ2-5, is GAGVSQSPRYKVTKRGQDVALRCDPISGHVSLYWYRQALGQGPEFLTYFNYEAQQDKSGLPNDRFSAERPEGSISTLTIQRTEQRDSAMYRCASSFHETQYFGPGTRLLVL.

This clone was seen only once. One end of the junction varies from germline; a read error may be responsible. The CDR3: CASSYLVFWTSGSSNNEQFF. The CDR3 region has the DNA TGTGCCAGCAGTTACTTAGTCTTCTGGACTAGCGGGAGCTCCAACAATGAGCAGTTCTTC. This chain joins TRBV11-3 and TRBJ2-1; TRBD2 aligns across 13 bases. Germline-derived CDR1 and CDR2 are SGHNT and YENEEA. This CDR3 has 20 residues.

The CDR3 DNA reads as TGTGCCAGCAGCTCCCACAGTGGTGGTGGTGAAAAACTGTTTTTT. It yields the protein CASSSHSGGGEKLFF. This chain links TRBV7-9 with TRBJ1-4; D not certain. Germline CDR1 SEHNR, CDR2 FQNEAQ (reference sequence). Trimming pared 4 bases from V and 7 bases from J, leaving 16 bases between. This CDR3 has 15 residues. The full variable domain, with the rest looked up from reference TRBV7-9 and TRBJ1-4, is DTGVSQNPRHKITKRGQNVTFRCDPISEHNRLYWYRQTLGQGPEFLTYFQNEAQLEKSRLLSDRFSAERPKGSFSTLEIQRTEQGDSAMYLCASSSHSGGGEKLFFGSGTQLSVL.

On this clone: Other DNA sequences from this sample encode an identical CDR3 as well. The CDR3 bases are TGTGCCAGCAGTTCTTCAGGGACTGGAAACACCATATATTTT. Its protein product is CASSSSGTGNTIYF. The genes are TRBV28 and TRBJ1-3; TRBD1 might be the D (5 bases). This CDR3 spans 14 amino acids. V gave up 4 bases and J gave up 2 bases, with 9 bases separating them. Per germline, CDR1 MDHEN and CDR2 SYDVKM.

The rearrangement links TRBV3-1 (or the pseudogene TRBV3-2) to TRBJ1-1; a weak D match, TRBD1 (5 bases). Germline V gene data show CDR1 as LGHDT and CDR2 as YNNKEL (reference sequence). The CDR3 is 15 residues long. Trimming cost V 0 bases and J 7 bases, with 15 bases left between them. The CDR3 sequence is CASSQDMGPAIEAFF. DNA for the CDR3: TGTGCCAGCAGCCAAGATATGGGGCCAGCGATTGAAGCTTTCTTT.

This chain joins TRBV6-2 or TRBV6-3 and TRBJ2-3, with 12 positions matching TRBD2. Germline assignment: CDR1 MNHEY and CDR2 SVGEGT. The CDR3 extends over 16 amino acids. Trimming cost V 5 bases and J 3 bases; bases outside gene matches: 6. The DNA for the CDR3 is TGTGCCAGCAGTCTACTAGCGGGAGGAGGGACAGATACGCAGTATTTT. Translating gives CASSLLAGGGTDTQYF.

CDR3 in DNA: TGTGCCAGCAGCACCTGGACTAGCGGTAACACCGGGGAGCTGTTTTTT. Translated: CASSTWTSGNTGELFF. V and J are TRBV5-8 and TRBJ2-2, with TRBD2 matching over 10 bases. This CDR3 region has 16 residues. Germline lookup yields CDR1 SGHTS and CDR2 YDEGEE. Trimming took 4 bases from V and 2 from J; bases not matched to a gene: 5. Complete variable domain (other parts from reference TRBV5-8 and TRBJ2-2): EAGVTQSPTHLIKTRGQQATLRCSPISGHTSVYWYQQALGLGLQFLLWYDEGEERNRGNFPPRFSGRQFPNYSSELNVNALELEDSALYLCASSTWTSGNTGELFFGEGSRLTVL.

V and J are TRBV4-3 and TRBJ2-3; D is unclear. Trimming removed 4 bases at V and 6 bases at J, with 14 bases between. Germline assignment: CDR1 LGHNA and CDR2 YSLEER. The CDR3 runs 14 residues. The CDR3 DNA reads TGCGCCAGCAGCCCCCACCAGTCCAGGGATACGCAGTATTTT. Translated: CASSPHQSRDTQYF.

There are a few counts of this clone. This sequence joins TRBV10-2 and TRBJ2-1, with D tentatively TRBD1 (6 bases). CDR1 and CDR2 (germline): WSHSY, SAAADI. The germline V and J ends were trimmed by 6 bases and 4 bases, with 13 bases remaining between them. The CDR3 spans 14 residues. CDR3 bases: TGCGCCAGCAGAGCCGGGACACCTTACAATGAGCAGTTCTTC. It encodes CASRAGTPYNEQFF.

The chain couples TRBV5-1 to TRBJ2-2, with 10 bases lining up with TRBD2. Losses at the gene ends were 2 bases for V and 6 bases for J; bases not matched to a gene: 4. Germline V gives CDR1 SGHRS, CDR2 YFSETQ. The CDR3 runs to 15 residues. The CDR3 DNA reads TGCGCCAGCAGCTTTACACTAGCGGGATCCGGGGAGCTGTTTTTT. Its protein product is CASSFTLAGSGELFF.